These 17 T cell receptor beta chains came from one sample sequenced in a study of T cell responses to AZD1222 COVID-19 vaccine. Using immunoSEQ multiplex PCR, the repertoire was profiled, and TCRdb retains in-frame clones only, with some absent. The data hold some 150,000 clones, with more than 90% observed a single time. This specimen consisted of peripheral blood, obtained on day 0 of AZD1222 vaccination. Receptors were obtained from an adult in good health.

This clone was observed a handful of times. The chain couples TRBV7-2 to TRBJ1-2; 9 bases are shared with TRBD1. Germline V CDR1 and CDR2: SGHTA, FQGNSA. The CDR3 spans 16 residues. Unmatched junction bases numbered 7, after V lost 1 base and J lost 4 bases. The CDR3 reads CASSLGIGTGLYGYTF. The CDR3 nucleotides read TGTGCCAGCAGCTTAGGGATCGGGACAGGGCTCTATGGCTACACCTTC.

The chain couples TRBV12-3 or TRBV12-4 to TRBJ2-3; TRBD1 or TRBD2 may be the D gene (5 bases each). With 4 bases removed from V and 7 bases from J, the gap between germline ends came to 12 bases. The CDR3 totals 13 residues. The CDR3: CASSSRDGHTQYF. The CDR3 coding sequence is TGTGCCAGCAGTTCCCGGGACGGGCATACGCAGTATTTT.

This clone has only a few counts. This chain's CDR3 is CASRLTQVATEAFF. In nucleotides, the CDR3 is TGTGCCAGCAGGCTCACCCAGGTTGCCACTGAAGCTTTCTTT. This chain connects TRBV2 to TRBJ1-1, with D unclear. Germline V lookup: CDR1 SNHLY, CDR2 FYNNEI. V lost 6 bases and J 4 bases, leaving 15 bases between the germline ends. The CDR3 has 14 residues.

V gene TRBV6-5 combines with J gene TRBJ2-2, with 9 bases identical to TRBD1. The length of the CDR3 is 12 residues. Germline V gene sequence: CDR1 MNHEY, CDR2 SVGAGI. V dropped 6 bases and J dropped 11; count of bases not matched to a gene: 4. Here the CDR3 reads CASRQGAAELFF. The CDR3, as DNA: TGTGCCAGCAGACAGGGGGCGGCTGAGCTGTTTTTT.

This rearrangement joins TRBV7-9 to TRBJ2-7, with TRBD1 matching 8 bases. Germline lookup yields CDR1 SEHNR and CDR2 FQNEAQ (reference sequence). With 5 bases clipped from V and 1 base from J, the junction kept 13 bases outside the gene matches. CDR3 size: 17 residues. The CDR3 DNA sequence: TGTGCCAGCAGCCAAAACCTGGGACAGGAAGGGTCCTACGAGCAGTACTTC. Its protein product is CASSQNLGQEGSYEQYF. Drawing the rest from reference TRBV7-9 and TRBJ2-7, the complete variable domain is DTGVSQNPRHKITKRGQNVTFRCDPISEHNRLYWYRQTLGQGPEFLTYFQNEAQLEKSRLLSDRFSAERPKGSFSTLEIQRTEQGDSAMYLCASSQNLGQEGSYEQYFGPGTRLTVT.

V is TRBV4-1 and J is TRBJ1-2; D call uncertain. The CDR3 is 12 residues long. Germline V gives CDR1 MGHRA, CDR2 YSYEKL. V lost 1 base to trimming and J lost 11 bases, with 11 bases between them. CDR3 DNA: TGCGCCAGCAGCCAAGTCGGGCGATGGTACACCTTC. It codes for CASSQVGRWYTF.

The rearrangement links TRBV2 to TRBJ1-2, with D maybe TRBD1 (6 bases). Looked up from germline, CDR1 is SNHLY and CDR2 is FYNNEI. Trimming pared 1 base from V and 6 bases from J, leaving 12 bases between. CDR3 length: 14 amino acids. The DNA for the CDR3 is TGTGCCAGCAGTGAAGGTACAGGGCCAGATGGCTACACCTTC. Protein sequence: CASSEGTGPDGYTF.

The chain recombines TRBV27 with TRBJ2-7; 7 nucleotides match TRBD1. The CDR3 length is 14 residues. The germline CDR1 and CDR2 sequences are MNHEY and SMNVEV (reference sequence). V lost 2 bases, J lost 3 bases, and 4 bases stayed unmatched. This chain's CDR3 is CASSLIPGGYEQYF. The CDR3 DNA follows: TGTGCCAGCAGTTTAATCCCAGGGGGCTACGAGCAGTACTTC.

The V call is TRBV6-2 or TRBV6-3, the J call TRBJ2-5; 7 bases match TRBD1. Germline V gene sequence: CDR1 MNHEY, CDR2 SVGEGT. The V segment lost 2 bases and the J segment 6 bases; nucleotides outside the gene matches: 15. CDR3 length equals 17 residues. CDR3 sequence (DNA): TGTGCCAGCAGTTACGAAGTCACGACAGGGCGGCGAAAGACCCAGTACTTC. It specifies CASSYEVTTGRRKTQYF.

The gene calls are TRBV7-2 and TRBJ2-3; D is unclear. The CDR3 extends over 13 amino acids. CDR1 is SGHTA, CDR2 FQGNSA, per germline. V was clipped by 5 bases and J by 6 bases, with 12 bases between them. The CDR3 here is CASSRSREDTQYF. In nucleotides, the CDR3 is TGTGCCAGCAGCCGTAGCCGTGAGGATACGCAGTATTTT.

V is TRBV7-6 and J is TRBJ1-2; the D gene is possibly TRBD1 (6 bases). The CDR3 is made up of 12 amino acids. From germline, CDR1 is SGHVS and CDR2 FNYEAQ. V dropped 6 bases and J dropped 8 bases, with 13 bases sitting between them. The CDR3 sequence: CASSSHRDGYTF. DNA of the CDR3: TGTGCCAGCAGTTCGCACAGGGACGGCTACACCTTC.

The chain carries TRBV11-2 and TRBJ1-2; tentative D call: TRBD1 (6 bases). In germline, CDR1 is SGHAT, CDR2 FQNNGV. Trimming shortened V by 1 base and J by 8 bases, and 17 bases separated the two germline ends. The CDR3 contains 15 residues. Written as DNA, the CDR3 is TGTGCCAGCAGCTTAGGGACAGCGAGGGCGGGCGGCTACACCTTC. Protein sequence: CASSLGTARAGGYTF.

V usage is TRBV27 and J usage is TRBJ1-4; D not resolved. Germline V lookup: CDR1 MNHEY, CDR2 SMNVEV (reference sequence). This CDR3 spans 17 amino acids. The V end lost 0 bases, the J end lost 0 bases, and 11 bases lay between the germline ends. The CDR3 loop is CASSLSPDGATNEKLFF. Written as DNA, the CDR3 is TGTGCCAGCAGTTTATCGCCGGACGGAGCAACTAATGAAAAACTGTTTTTT.

This chain links TRBV10-3 with TRBJ2-2; TRBD1 or TRBD2 may be the D gene (7 bases each). Per germline, CDR1 ENHRY and CDR2 SYGVKD. Trimming shortened V by 2 bases and J by 4 bases, and 17 bases separated the two germline ends. The CDR3 covers 17 residues. CDR3 protein: CAISETGAGDITGELFF. The DNA of the CDR3 is TGTGCCATCAGTGAGACAGGGGCGGGGGATATCACCGGGGAGCTGTTTTTT.

This sequence joins TRBV24-1 and TRBJ2-5, with 14 positions matching TRBD2. Germline assignment: CDR1 KGHDR and CDR2 SFDVKD. V trimming: 2 bases; J trimming: 4 bases; junction bases outside the gene matches: 5. There are 17 residues in the CDR3. This chain's CDR3 is CATSDSGLAGGVETQYF. CDR3 nucleotide sequence: TGTGCCACCAGTGATTCTGGACTAGCGGGAGGAGTAGAGACCCAGTACTTC.

The chain recombines TRBV5-1 with TRBJ1-5; no clear D. The CDR3 sequence is 13 residues long. V lost 0 bases to trimming and J lost 5 bases, with 6 bases between them. Germline lookup yields CDR1 SGHRS and CDR2 YFSETQ. The CDR3 is CASSLDSYQPQHF. The CDR3 nucleotides are TGCGCCAGCAGCTTGGATAGTTATCAGCCCCAGCATTTT.

The chain carries TRBV5-1 and TRBJ1-1, with 8 nucleotides matching TRBD1. This CDR3 region has 14 residues. The V gene end was trimmed by 5 bases and the J gene end by 6 bases; junction bases not matched to a gene: 9. Germline assignment: CDR1 SGHRS and CDR2 YFSETQ. DNA of the CDR3: TGCGCCAGCAGTATTCAGGGGGCGCAGGCTGAAGCTTTCTTT. Protein product: CASSIQGAQAEAFF. The whole variable domain, filled in from reference TRBV5-1 and TRBJ1-1, reads KAGVTQTPRYLIKTRGQQVTLSCSPISGHRSVSWYQQTPGQGLQFLFEYFSETQRNKGNFPGRFSGRQFSNSRSEMNVSTLELGDSALYLCASSIQGAQAEAFFGQGTRLTVV.